The 29 T cell receptor beta chains reported below all come from one sample, sequenced in a study of a mutant IDH1 vaccine in newly diagnosed glioma. Method: immunoSEQ multiplex PCR; TCRdb's copy keeps in-frame clones and lacks some. The sample shows about 41,000 clones, around 78% of them seen only once. Time point: week 23, last vaccination. The study gave 300 ug of mutant IDH1 20-mer peptide per vaccine dose, with topical imiquimod. These receptors' antigens are unknown. The sequenced sample was PBMCs, obtained from a glioma patient whose treatment included an IDH1 peptide vaccine. These receptors were obtained from a woman between 35 and 50 years old with glioma. Some clones in this sample may be carry-over from other donors' samples.

V gene TRBV5-1 combines with J gene TRBJ1-1, with 8 positions matching TRBD1. J lost 5 bases, V lost 4 bases, and 7 bases had no gene match. The CDR3 length is 14 residues. In germline, CDR1 is SGHRS, CDR2 YFSETQ. CDR3 amino acids: CASSQQGARTEAFF. CDR3 nucleotide sequence: TGCGCCAGCAGCCAGCAGGGGGCTCGAACTGAAGCTTTCTTT.

This clone was detected a few times. The genes are TRBV4-3 and TRBJ1-5, with 8 nucleotides matching TRBD1. The CDR3 runs 16 residues. V lost 1 base, J lost 2 bases, and 4 bases stayed unmatched. Germline V gene data show CDR1 as LGHNA and CDR2 as YSLEER. The CDR3 DNA reads as TGCGCCAGCAGCCAAGGTACAGGGGGTGGCAATCAGCCCCAGCATTTT. This encodes CASSQGTGGGNQPQHF.

The V gene is TRBV18, the J gene TRBJ1-2, with a possible D match to TRBD1 (5 bases). V was cut by 0 bases and J by 3 bases, with 17 bases left in between. The length of the CDR3 is 17 residues. In germline, CDR1 is KGHSH, CDR2 LQKENI. CDR3 amino acids: CASSPPAWPLGDYGYTF. The CDR3 region has the DNA TGTGCCAGCTCACCACCAGCCTGGCCTCTGGGGGACTATGGCTACACCTTC.

The V call is TRBV11-1, the J call TRBJ2-2, with D tentatively TRBD1 (6 bases). Per germline, CDR1 SGHAT and CDR2 FQDESV (reference sequence). Between the trimmed V and J ends, which lost 3 bases and 2 bases, there was a span of 10 bases. The CDR3 length is 15 residues. The CDR3 loop is CASSFGQHNTGELFF. The CDR3 coding sequence is TGTGCCAGCAGCTTCGGACAGCATAACACCGGGGAGCTGTTTTTT.

The chain carries TRBV5-5 and TRBJ2-7, with 9 positions matching TRBD1. This CDR3 has 14 amino acids. V trimming: 4 bases; J trimming: 1 base; junction bases outside the gene matches: 3. Germline V gene data show CDR1 as SGHKS and CDR2 as YYEKEE (reference sequence). DNA of the CDR3: TGTGCCAGCAGCCCGGGACAGGGTTCCTACGAGCAGTACTTC. Amino acids: CASSPGQGSYEQYF.

This clone was counted only a few times. The chain links TRBV18 to TRBJ2-1; D call uncertain. Per germline, CDR1 KGHSH and CDR2 LQKENI. This CDR3 contains 12 residues. Trimming left V 3 bases short and J 8 bases short, with 8 bases between. CDR3 bases: TGTGCCAGCTCACCTTTTTCAGATGAGCAGTTCTTC. Translating it yields CASSPFSDEQFF.

The J gene is TRBJ1-5, the V gene TRBV27; D is unclear. CDR3 size: 17 residues. The germline gives CDR1 MNHEY, CDR2 SMNVEV (reference sequence). Trimming took off 4 bases at V and 5 bases at J, with 21 bases between the two ends. CDR3 bases: TGTGCCAGCAGTTCGTTGGCGGGCCTACAATCTTATCAGCCCCAGCATTTT. This gives the protein CASSSLAGLQSYQPQHF.

Only a few counts were recorded for this clone. The chain is built from TRBV7-8 and TRBJ1-1, with 7 bases identical to TRBD1. The CDR3 loop spans 18 amino acids. CDR1 SGHVS and CDR2 FQNEAQ come from the germline V gene. After removal of 5 bases from V and 5 bases from J, the junction contained 20 bases not matched to a gene. CDR3 in amino acids: CASSPLVGGAVGRTEAFF. The CDR3 DNA reads TGTGCCAGCAGCCCTCTGGTAGGGGGCGCGGTTGGTCGGACTGAAGCTTTCTTT.

This chain connects TRBV5-1 to TRBJ1-4; D call uncertain. This CDR3 has 14 residues. Germline values: CDR1 SGHRS, CDR2 YFSETQ. The germline V and J ends were trimmed by 2 bases and 6 bases, with 11 bases remaining between them. The DNA of the CDR3 is TGCGCCAGCAGCTTCGCTGGGTCAGATGAAAAACTGTTTTTT. Protein sequence: CASSFAGSDEKLFF.

The chain has TRBV19 and TRBJ1-2; D not certain. With 10 bases removed from V and 6 bases from J, the gap between germline ends came to 18 bases. CDR1 and CDR2 (germline): LNHDA, SQIVND (reference sequence). The CDR3 sequence is 13 residues long. CDR3: CATSPRESDGYTF. CDR3 nucleotides: TGTGCCACCTCCCCTAGGGAATCCGATGGCTACACCTTC.

The rearrangement links TRBV29-1 to TRBJ1-2; TRBD1 aligns across 8 bases. The CDR3 consists of 14 residues. Trimming took 7 bases from V and 0 from J; bases not matched to a gene: 7. Germline V gene lookup returns CDR1 SQVTM and CDR2 ANQGSEA. The CDR3 DNA follows: TGCAGCGCCGACCGGGACAGGACTAACTATGGCTACACCTTC. This codes for CSADRDRTNYGYTF.

CDR3 amino acids: CASSAKLGLAGELFF. Written as DNA, the CDR3 is TGTGCCAGCAGCGCTAAGTTGGGCTTGGCCGGGGAGCTGTTTTTT. The chain links TRBV9 to TRBJ2-2, with D hard to call. Germline V lookup: CDR1 SGDLS, CDR2 YYNGEE. The CDR3 has 15 residues. V lost 3 bases and J 6 bases, leaving 15 bases between the germline ends.

The rearrangement uses TRBV7-8 and TRBJ1-1; the match to TRBD1 covers 7 bases. The CDR3 covers 16 residues. V gave up 1 base and J gave up 4 bases; unmatched junction bases: 9. Germline CDR1 reads SGHVS; CDR2 reads FQNEAQ. CDR3 loop: CASSLVTTGSFTEAFF. In DNA form, the CDR3 reads TGTGCCAGCAGCTTAGTAACGACAGGGTCTTTCACTGAAGCTTTCTTT.

The chain couples TRBV7-9 to TRBJ2-6; D call uncertain. The CDR3 sequence is 17 residues long. Germline CDR1 is SEHNR and CDR2 is FQNEAQ (reference sequence). The V end lost 10 bases, the J end lost 0 bases, and 19 bases lay between the germline ends. DNA of the CDR3: TGTGCCAAGGCCCCTCAGACATCTTCCTCTGGGGCCAACGTCCTGACTTTC. Amino acid sequence: CAKAPQTSSSGANVLTF.

The chain is built from TRBV9 and TRBJ2-2, with 7 bases lining up with TRBD1. The CDR3 runs 15 residues. Trimming removed 0 bases from V and 6 bases from J; junction bases left unmatched: 5. CDR1 and CDR2 (germline): SGDLS, YYNGEE. CDR3 region: CASSVEDRYSGELFF. CDR3 DNA sequence: TGTGCCAGCAGCGTAGAGGACAGGTATTCCGGGGAGCTGTTTTTT.

V gene TRBV6-1 combines with J gene TRBJ1-5; D is unresolved. Trimming stripped 0 bases from V and 4 bases from J, with 4 bases between. This CDR3 region has 13 residues. CDR1 MNHNS and CDR2 SASEGT come from the germline V gene. CDR3 in amino acids: CASSEAPNQPQHF. The CDR3 DNA reads TGTGCCAGCAGTGAAGCGCCGAATCAGCCCCAGCATTTT.

The DNA of the CDR3 is TGTGCCACCAGGACCGGGACACGAGTGGAAAAACTGTTTTTT. Translated: CATRTGTRVEKLFF. The rearrangement links TRBV15 to TRBJ1-4; D possibly corresponds to TRBD1 (6 bases). The V end lost 6 bases, the J end lost 8 bases, and 16 bases lay between the germline ends. CDR1 is LNHNV and CDR2 is YYDKDF in the germline V gene (reference sequence). CDR3 size: 14 residues.

DNA of the CDR3: TGTGCCAGCAGCTATGGACAGGGGGACACCGGGGAGCTGTTTTTT. Its protein product is CASSYGQGDTGELFF. This chain uses TRBV4-2 with TRBJ2-2; 10 bases align to TRBD1. CDR1 and CDR2 from the germline V gene are LGHNA and YNFKEQ. Trimming removed 5 bases from V and 3 bases from J; junction bases left unmatched: 3. This CDR3 comprises 15 residues.

The chain recombines TRBV9 with TRBJ2-7; TRBD2 matches 10 bases. J gave up 2 bases and V 4 bases, and 15 bases lay outside the gene matches. There are 18 residues in the CDR3. The germline V gene encodes CDR1 SGDLS and CDR2 YYNGEE. Here the CDR3 reads CASSPQRGGIEGAYEQYF. The CDR3, as DNA: TGTGCCAGCAGCCCCCAGCGGGGGGGCATCGAGGGAGCCTACGAGCAGTACTTC.

This rearrangement joins TRBV4-3 to TRBJ2-4; 8 nucleotides line up with TRBD1. Germline V lookup: CDR1 LGHNA, CDR2 YSLEER. V shed 0 bases and J 8 bases; nucleotides not matched to a gene: 6. The CDR3 consists of 15 residues. The CDR3 DNA sequence: TGCGCCAGCAGCCAAGAGTTTACAGGGGGAGACATTCAGTACTTC. This codes for CASSQEFTGGDIQYF.

The CDR3 DNA follows: TGCGCCAGCCGGACAGGGGATACGCAGTATTTT. It encodes CASRTGDTQYF. The chain joins TRBV5-1 to TRBJ2-3, with 8 bases fitting TRBD1. Per the germline V gene, CDR1 is SGHRS and CDR2 is YFSETQ. V lost 7 bases to trimming and J lost 6 bases; unmatched junction nucleotides: 1. The CDR3 sequence is 11 residues long. Based on the CDR3 plus reference TRBV5-1 and TRBJ2-3, the full variable domain is KAGVTQTPRYLIKTRGQQVTLSCSPISGHRSVSWYQQTPGQGLQFLFEYFSETQRNKGNFPGRFSGRQFSNSRSEMNVSTLELGDSALYLCASRTGDTQYFGPGTRLTVL.

The CDR3 sequence is CASSLSLQETQYF. CDR3 coding DNA: TGTGCCAGTAGTCTTTCACTACAAGAGACCCAGTACTTC. The gene calls are TRBV19 and TRBJ2-5; no clear D gene. Germline lookup yields CDR1 LNHDA and CDR2 SQIVND (reference sequence). The CDR3 totals 13 residues. V lost 5 bases and J 2 bases, leaving 9 bases between the germline ends.

The V gene is TRBV7-9, the J gene TRBJ1-2; 8 positions agree with TRBD1. The CDR3 loop spans 14 amino acids. Unmatched junction bases numbered 10, after V lost 5 bases and J lost 8 bases. CDR1 and CDR2 (germline): SEHNR, FQNEAQ (reference sequence). The CDR3 loop reads CASSTGQGSSGYTF. CDR3 nucleotides: TGTGCCAGCAGCACCGGACAGGGATCGAGCGGCTACACCTTC.

The V and J genes are TRBV7-2 and TRBJ1-2; D might be TRBD1 (6 bases). The V gene's germline CDR1 is SGHTA and CDR2 FQGNSA. V lost 6 bases and J 4 bases, leaving 18 bases between the germline ends. The CDR3 has 15 amino acids. CDR3 in amino acids: CASRLRGQLFYGYTF. The CDR3, as DNA: TGTGCCAGCAGGCTACGAGGACAGCTTTTCTATGGCTACACCTTC. The full variable domain, its missing parts supplied by reference TRBV7-2 and TRBJ1-2, is GAGVSQSPSNKVTEKGKDVELRCDPISGHTALYWYRQSLGQGLEFLIYFQGNSAPDKSGLPSDRFSAERTGGSVSTLTIQRTQQEDSAVYLCASRLRGQLFYGYTFGSGTRLTVV.

V is TRBV7-9 and J is TRBJ1-5; 7 bases agree with TRBD1. The V segment lost 5 bases and the J segment 6 bases; nucleotides outside the gene matches: 10. From germline, CDR1 is SEHNR and CDR2 FQNEAQ (reference sequence). This CDR3 spans 15 amino acids. CDR3 residues: CASSPMTGSSQPQHF. CDR3 nucleotides: TGTGCCAGCAGCCCCATGACAGGGAGTAGTCAGCCCCAGCATTTT.

The chain is built from TRBV7-9 and TRBJ1-5; D unclear. Trimming took 1 base from V and 3 from J, leaving 7 bases between them. The V gene's germline CDR1 is SEHNR and CDR2 FQNEAQ (reference sequence). The CDR3 sequence is 14 residues long. DNA of the CDR3: TGTGCCAGCAGCTTAGGTCCGCTCAATCAGCCCCAGCATTTT. Protein: CASSLGPLNQPQHF.

With regard to this clone: At one end, the junction sequence differs from germline, possibly due to a read error. This chain connects TRBV7-9 to TRBJ1-1, with D uncertain. Germline V gives CDR1 SEHNR, CDR2 FQNEAQ (reference sequence). The CDR3 covers 13 residues. The CDR3 sequence is CTSSPPSAFEAFF. CDR3 nucleotides: TGTACCAGCAGCCCCCCCTCCGCGTTCGAAGCTTTCTTT.

J is TRBJ1-1 and V is TRBV13; a possible D gene is TRBD1 (6 bases). Trimming removed 3 bases at V and 8 bases at J, with 16 bases between. Germline CDR1 reads PRHDT; CDR2 reads FYEKMQ (reference sequence). The CDR3 consists of 14 residues. The CDR3 loop is CASSFRGADWEAFF. DNA for the CDR3: TGTGCCAGCAGCTTCAGGGGCGCGGATTGGGAAGCTTTCTTT.

CDR3 sequence (DNA): TGTGCCAGCAGCTTACAGGGGGAAGCTTTCTTT. Translating gives CASSLQGEAFF. The genes are TRBV7-9 and TRBJ1-1, with D perhaps matching TRBD1 (6 bases). V lost 2 bases, J lost 8 bases, and 6 bases lay in between. The length of the CDR3 is 11 residues. Germline V gene lookup returns CDR1 SEHNR and CDR2 FQNEAQ (reference sequence).